The 21 T cell receptor beta chains in this list originate from one sample, sequenced in a study of PD-1 blockade in classical Hodgkin lymphoma. Brentuximab vedotin exposure varied among the patients, all of whom had relapsed after autologous stem cell transplantation. Using magnetic negative selection, the CD4+ T cells were separated out of thawed PBMCs. Sequenced by immunoSEQ multiplex PCR; TCRdb stores in-frame clones only, minus some. Seen here are 30,000 to 35,000 clones, 80% to 95% observed once, and the top ten hold more than 0.2%. Material: CD4+ T cells from blood, obtained at baseline. Receptor source: a human donor with classical Hodgkin lymphoma.

The J gene is TRBJ2-7, the V gene TRBV19, with 10 bases that match TRBD1. The CDR3 extends over 15 amino acids. The ends lost 6 bases at V and 6 bases at J; junction bases unmatched: 11. Per germline, CDR1 LNHDA and CDR2 SQIVND (reference sequence). The chain's CDR3 is CASRPPGTGEGEQYF. In DNA form, the CDR3 reads TGTGCCAGTAGGCCCCCGGGGACAGGGGAAGGCGAGCAGTACTTC. Combining the CDR3 with reference TRBV19 and TRBJ2-7 gives the whole variable domain DGGITQSPKYLFRKEGQNVTLSCEQNLNHDAMYWYRQDPGQGLRLIYYSQIVNDFQKGDIAEGYSVSREKKESFPLTVTSAQKNPTAFYLCASRPPGTGEGEQYFGPGTRLTVT.

This clone has only one observation. The chain combines TRBV7-2 with TRBJ2-5, with 13 positions matching TRBD2. This CDR3 is built from 16 residues. The germline V gene encodes CDR1 SGHTA and CDR2 FQGNSA. J was trimmed by 5 bases and V by 2 bases; bases with no gene match: 5. The CDR3 nucleotides read TGTGCCAGCAGCTTATGGACTAGCGGGAGAGGGGAGACCCAGTACTTC. The encoded protein is CASSLWTSGRGETQYF.

This clone has a single count. The chain joins TRBV10-2 to TRBJ1-2, with no clear D. The V gene lost 5 bases and the J gene lost 6 bases, with 13 bases spanning the gap. Germline V lookup: CDR1 WSHSY, CDR2 SAAADI. The CDR3 loop spans 13 amino acids. CDR3 residues: CASSPTFPDGYTF. The DNA for the CDR3 is TGCGCCAGCAGTCCCACTTTCCCAGATGGCTACACCTTC.

The V call is TRBV30, the J call TRBJ1-4; 8 positions match TRBD1. V shed 8 bases, J shed 1 base, and the junction held 12 bases outside the gene matches. The CDR3 has 16 residues. The germline gives CDR1 GTSNPN, CDR2 SVGIG (reference sequence). The CDR3 DNA follows: TGTGCCGGAACAGGGGGATACCCATTAACTAATGAAAAACTGTTTTTT. Translation gives CAGTGGYPLTNEKLFF.

The chain uses TRBV7-9 and TRBJ2-1; TRBD1 aligns across 7 bases. V shed 5 bases and J 10 bases; nucleotides not matched to a gene: 8. CDR3 size: 13 residues. Germline CDR1 is SEHNR and CDR2 is FQNEAQ (reference sequence). The CDR3 is CASSEKGAREQFF. The DNA of the CDR3 is TGTGCCAGCAGCGAGAAGGGGGCGAGGGAGCAGTTCTTC.

The rearrangement uses TRBV6-5 and TRBJ2-7; a weak D match, TRBD1 (5 bases). Trimming stripped 2 bases from V and 0 bases from J, with 8 bases between. The germline gives CDR1 MNHEY, CDR2 SVGAGI. The CDR3 is made up of 14 amino acids. This chain's CDR3 is CASSYTDSSYEQYF. DNA for the CDR3: TGTGCCAGCAGTTACACCGACAGCTCCTACGAGCAGTACTTC.

The chain couples TRBV6-6 to TRBJ2-1; D is unresolved. The V end lost 7 bases, the J end lost 0 bases, and 13 bases lay between the germline ends. Germline V gene lookup returns CDR1 MNHNY and CDR2 SVGAGI (reference sequence). This CDR3 is 15 amino acids long. DNA for the CDR3: TGTGCCAGCAAATCAAGGGCCATCTCCTACAATGAGCAGTTCTTC. Translating it yields CASKSRAISYNEQFF.

The chain employs TRBV6-1 and TRBJ2-1, with D perhaps matching TRBD1 (6 bases). There are 16 residues in the CDR3. Germline CDR1 is MNHNS and CDR2 is SASEGT. V lost 2 bases, J lost 2 bases, and 13 bases lay in between. The CDR3 DNA is TGTGCCAGCAGTGAAACAGGGACGCGCACCTACAATGAGCAGTTCTTC. It specifies CASSETGTRTYNEQFF.

V gene TRBV5-4 combines with J gene TRBJ2-3; 9 bases line up with TRBD2. Germline V gives CDR1 SGHNT, CDR2 YYREEE (reference sequence). Trimming cost V 0 bases and J 2 bases; bases outside gene matches: 4. There are 16 residues in the CDR3. The CDR3 nucleotides read TGTGCCAGCAGCTTGGAAAGCGGGAGGATCACAGATACGCAGTATTTT. This codes for CASSLESGRITDTQYF.

This rearrangement joins TRBV7-9 to TRBJ1-1; TRBD1 matches 7 bases. Trimming at V came to 5 bases and at J to 0 bases, leaving 3 bases not matched to a gene. Per germline, CDR1 SEHNR and CDR2 FQNEAQ (reference sequence). This CDR3 contains 14 residues. The CDR3 DNA sequence: TGTGCCAGCAGCCCGCAGGGGGTGAACACTGAAGCTTTCTTT. It translates to CASSPQGVNTEAFF.

The V call is TRBV6-6, the J call TRBJ2-4, with TRBD2 as a possible D gene (5 bases). CDR1 is MNHNY and CDR2 is SVGAGI in the germline V gene (reference sequence). Trimming removed 0 bases at V and 3 bases at J, with 9 bases between. This CDR3 is built from 15 residues. The CDR3, as DNA: TGTGCCAGCAGTTACTCGAATGAGGGCAAAAACATTCAGTACTTC. Protein sequence: CASSYSNEGKNIQYF.

The rearrangement joins TRBV6-1 to TRBJ2-5; the match to TRBD1 covers 7 bases. The V gene end was trimmed by 1 base and the J gene end by 5 bases; junction bases not matched to a gene: 10. This CDR3 is built from 16 residues. CDR1 MNHNS and CDR2 SASEGT come from the germline V gene. DNA for the CDR3: TGTGCCAGCAGTGAAGAGGGGGCCAGGCGGCGTGAGACCCAGTACTTC. Its protein product is CASSEEGARRRETQYF.

The chain employs TRBV4-1 and TRBJ2-2; 13 bases map to TRBD2. V dropped 6 bases and J dropped 5; count of bases not matched to a gene: 6. The germline V gene has CDR1 MGHRA and CDR2 YSYEKL. The CDR3 has 16 amino acids. CDR3 region: CASRSGLAGLTGELFF. The CDR3 coding sequence is TGCGCCAGCAGGTCGGGACTAGCGGGACTTACCGGGGAGCTGTTTTTT.

In this sample, this clone turned up a few times. The rearrangement joins TRBV4-1 to TRBJ1-2; possible D gene TRBD1, 6 bases. Looked up from germline, CDR1 is MGHRA and CDR2 is YSYEKL. V dropped 0 bases and J dropped 7 bases, with 15 bases sitting between them. CDR3 size: 15 residues. CDR3 loop: CASSQDYWGQGGYTF. CDR3 in DNA: TGCGCCAGCAGCCAAGACTACTGGGGGCAGGGTGGCTACACCTTC.

V is TRBV28 and J is TRBJ2-6; D gene ambiguous. The CDR3 loop spans 13 amino acids. Trimming left V 8 bases short and J 2 bases short, with 7 bases between. Germline CDR1 reads MDHEN; CDR2 reads SYDVKM. The DNA of the CDR3 is TGTGCCAGCTTGACGACTGGGGCCAACGTCCTGACTTTC. Its protein is CASLTTGANVLTF.

The sample holds one count of this clone. The chain recombines TRBV11-2 with TRBJ1-4; D gene unclear. Deletions cut 0 bases from V and 4 bases from J, with 9 bases between. The CDR3 loop spans 15 amino acids. Germline values: CDR1 SGHAT, CDR2 FQNNGV. CDR3 in amino acids: CASSLDPLYNEKLFF. The CDR3 DNA reads as TGTGCCAGCAGCTTAGATCCGCTCTATAATGAAAAACTGTTTTTT.

The chain combines TRBV4-1 with TRBJ1-5; 8 bases map to TRBD1. Germline CDR1 MGHRA, CDR2 YSYEKL. CDR3 length: 15 amino acids. V lost 1 base, J lost 6 bases, and 5 bases stayed unmatched. CDR3 amino acids: CASSQVQGATQPQHF. The CDR3 DNA is TGCGCCAGCAGCCAAGTTCAGGGGGCTACTCAGCCCCAGCATTTT.

The chain carries TRBV7-9 and TRBJ2-1; TRBD2 matches at 9 bases. This CDR3 has 15 amino acids. Germline CDR1 SEHNR, CDR2 FQNEAQ (reference sequence). The V and J ends lost 5 bases and 1 base, in that order; junction bases with no gene match: 3. CDR3 DNA: TGTGCCAGCAGCCTCGGACTAGCGTCCTACAATGAGCAGTTCTTC. Translating it yields CASSLGLASYNEQFF.

The genes are TRBV5-1 and TRBJ1-4, with D unclear. The CDR3 runs to 15 residues. The V gene's germline CDR1 is SGHRS and CDR2 YFSETQ. Trimming removed 0 bases from V and 3 bases from J, with 9 bases in between. In DNA form, the CDR3 reads TGCGCCAGCAGCTTGGGCTACGGATCTAATGAAAAACTGTTTTTT. This codes for CASSLGYGSNEKLFF.

Here the CDR3 reads CASSPMTAMNTEAFF. DNA for the CDR3: TGTGCCAGCAGTCCAATGACAGCCATGAACACTGAAGCTTTCTTT. The genes are TRBV7-9 and TRBJ1-1; tentatively, D is TRBD1 (5 bases). The CDR3 length is 15 residues. CDR1 is SEHNR and CDR2 is FQNEAQ in the germline V gene (reference sequence). V lost 6 bases, J lost 0 bases, and 14 bases lay in between.

The V call is TRBV28, the J call TRBJ1-3; D possibly corresponds to TRBD1 (5 bases). V was shortened by 5 bases and J by 3 bases, with 14 bases between the two germline ends. Germline V CDR1 and CDR2: MDHEN, SYDVKM. The CDR3 runs 15 residues. The CDR3 region is CASSDTGTGGNTIYF. DNA of the CDR3: TGTGCCAGCAGTGATACAGGAACTGGTGGAAACACCATATATTTT.